This TCR beta chain is from a study of blood T cell repertoires in COVID-19. The study assigned cohorts using participant-reported clinical history. Donors in Cohort 3 counted as recovered after two negative PCRs, clearance, or symptom resolution. Authors' methods: Reference gene primer amplification yielded estimated nucleated cell counts. The repertoire was sequenced with immunoSEQ multiplex PCR; TCRdb's copy has only in-frame clones and lacks some. V, J and clone size derive from that table, while D and trimming were established from the DNA sequence. The data show 300,000 to 350,000 clones, 70% to 90% seen once. In germline, CDR1 is SGHDT, CDR2 YYEEEE. There are 16 residues in the CDR3. V was pared by 0 bases and J by 0 bases, with 9 bases between.

The source material was PBMCs or T cells enriched from blood (not recorded which). The rearrangement uses TRBV5-6 and TRBJ2-2; a weak D match, TRBD2 (6 bases). The receptor's source is a man aged 25 to 40 who had recovered from COVID-19. This CDR3 reads CASSLAGGSNTGELFF. CDR3 bases: TGTGCCAGCAGCTTGGCTGGGGGGTCGAACACCGGGGAGCTGTTTTTT. Drawing the rest from reference TRBV5-6 and TRBJ2-2, the complete variable domain is DAGVTQSPTHLIKTRGQQVTLRCSPKSGHDTVSWYQQALGQGPQFIFQYYEEEERQRGNFPDRFSGHQFPNYSSELNVNALLLGDSALYLCASSLAGGSNTGELFFGEGSRLTVL.